This T cell receptor (beta chain) was identified during a study of radiotherapy plus CTLA-4 blockade in lung cancer. Study-wide background: Disease control reached approximately 30%, with objective responses in 15% to 20%. Study observations and caveats: An expansion of tumor-derived TCR clones occurred in blood after radiotherapy plus ipilimumab.

Sequencing used immunoSEQ multiplex PCR; TCRdb keeps in-frame clones, though not all of them. The table lists 50,000 to 70,000 clones, more than 60% of them singletons. Of note for this clone: Its antigen is not identified.

The V gene's germline CDR1 is MNHNS and CDR2 SASEGT. The CDR3 runs to 13 residues. The V gene end was trimmed by 6 bases and the J gene end by 3 bases; junction bases not matched to a gene: 2. This TCR was sampled from a human donor with non-small cell lung cancer who had a partial response to radiotherapy plus ipilimumab. The gene calls are TRBV6-1 and TRBJ1-5; 7 nucleotides agree with TRBD1. Sequencing used peripheral blood, obtained from a patient treated with radiotherapy plus ipilimumab. The CDR3 loop reads CASRTGPNQPQHF. The CDR3 DNA reads as TGTGCCAGCAGGACAGGGCCCAATCAGCCCCAGCATTTT.